This T cell receptor (beta chain) was sequenced during a study of OX40 agonist ivuxolimab in advanced cancers. In the study overall: Partial responses were achieved by three patients: one hepatocellular carcinoma, two cutaneous melanoma.

Sampled blood was obtained at baseline, cycle 4 day 1, and cycle 7 day 1. Assay: immunoSEQ multiplex PCR; the TCRdb copy retains only in-frame clones and omits some. Of 45,000 to 65,000 clones listed, about 86% are singletons. This CDR3 region has 12 residues. Trimming took off 8 bases at V and 1 base at J, with 8 bases between the two ends. Germline CDR1 is SEHNR and CDR2 is FQNEAQ (reference sequence). Study-level findings and limits: Averaged across samples, CD8+ T cells carried more expanded clones than CD4+ did.

For this clone: Antigen: not known.

The starting material was CD4+ or CD8+ T cells sorted from blood, obtained in a trial of the OX40 agonist ivuxolimab. This receptor was identified in an adult with an advanced solid tumor such as melanoma, head and neck, liver or kidney cancer. This chain links TRBV7-9 with TRBJ2-5; perhaps TRBD2 as D (5 bases). The CDR3 spells CASQRTQETQYF. The CDR3 DNA is TGTGCCAGCCAGCGGACCCAAGAGACCCAGTACTTC.